Listed below are T cell receptor beta chains from one sample, sequenced in a study of cytomegalovirus exposure and HLA in healthy donors. Clones were sequenced by immunoSEQ multiplex PCR, and TCRdb holds only the in-frame ones, with some missing. The sample includes some 120,000 clones, roughly 80% of them seen just once. Source material: PBMCs. Source of these receptors: a male donor in good health and CMV-seropositive. CDR3s include the opening cysteine and the closing phenylalanine or tryptophan. The order of the fields is J gene, clone size, V gene, D gene, CDR3 protein, CDR3 DNA. A D gene is named only where the DNA matches it firmly. For some rows the clone size is stated as once, few or many, or as a class when expanded; others skip it.

J gene: TRBJ1-1; clone size: NA; V gene: TRBV11-1; D gene: NA; CDR3 protein: CASSFNGNTEAFF; CDR3 DNA: TGTGCCAGCAGCTTTAACGGGAACACTGAAGCTTTCTTT
J gene: TRBJ2-3; clone size: NA; V gene: TRBV5-4; D gene: TRBD2; CDR3 protein: CASSPGLAPDTQYF; CDR3 DNA: TGTGCCAGCAGCCCCGGACTAGCCCCAGATACGCAGTATTTT
J gene: TRBJ2-7; clone size: NA; V gene: TRBV7-9; D gene: TRBD1; CDR3 protein: CASSFIPGTGKGGEQYF; CDR3 DNA: TGTGCCAGCAGCTTTATACCCGGGACAGGGAAGGGCGGCGAGCAGTACTTC
J gene: TRBJ2-7; clone size: NA; V gene: TRBV29-1; D gene: TRBD1; CDR3 protein: CSARDSSYEQYF; CDR3 DNA: TGCAGCGCCCGGGACAGTTCCTACGAGCAGTACTTC
J gene: TRBJ2-1; clone size: NA; V gene: TRBV9; D gene: NA; CDR3 protein: CASSVARGDYNEQFF; CDR3 DNA: TGTGCCAGCAGCGTAGCCAGGGGAGATTACAATGAGCAGTTCTTC
J gene: TRBJ1-5; clone size: NA; V gene: TRBV6-1; D gene: TRBD1; CDR3 protein: CASSARDRAGRGPQHF; CDR3 DNA: TGTGCCAGCAGTGCCCGGGACAGGGCGGGCCGGGGTCCCCAGCATTTT
J gene: TRBJ2-3; clone size: few; V gene: TRBV30; D gene: TRBD2; CDR3 protein: CAWGAGVTDTQYF; CDR3 DNA: TGTGCCTGGGGAGCGGGAGTCACAGATACGCAGTATTTT
J gene: TRBJ2-3; clone size: NA; V gene: TRBV11-2; D gene: NA; CDR3 protein: CASTPSARTDTQYF; CDR3 DNA: TGTGCCAGCACCCCGTCGGCTAGAACAGATACGCAGTATTTT
J gene: TRBJ1-1; clone size: NA; V gene: TRBV9; D gene: NA; CDR3 protein: CASSVAAQGRTEAFF; CDR3 DNA: TGTGCCAGCAGCGTAGCGGCACAGGGACGGACTGAAGCTTTCTTT
J gene: TRBJ1-1; clone size: NA; V gene: TRBV5-5; D gene: TRBD1; CDR3 protein: CASSLTGGEAEAFF; CDR3 DNA: TGTGCCAGCAGCCTAACAGGGGGCGAGGCTGAAGCTTTCTTT
J gene: TRBJ2-1; clone size: few; V gene: TRBV5-6; D gene: TRBD2; CDR3 protein: CASSPLAGEGNEQFF; CDR3 DNA: TGTGCCAGCAGCCCGCTAGCGGGAGAGGGCAATGAGCAGTTCTTC
J gene: TRBJ2-7; clone size: NA; V gene: TRBV7-9; D gene: TRBD1; CDR3 protein: CASSHSRDRTYEQYF; CDR3 DNA: TGTGCCAGCAGCCATTCCCGGGACAGGACCTACGAGCAGTACTTC
J gene: TRBJ1-5; clone size: NA; V gene: TRBV5-5; D gene: NA; CDR3 protein: CASSLAQGHQPQHF; CDR3 DNA: TGTGCCAGCAGCTTGGCCCAGGGCCATCAGCCCCAGCATTTT
J gene: TRBJ2-5; clone size: once; V gene: TRBV7-9; D gene: NA; CDR3 protein: CASSLGYLQETQYF; CDR3 DNA: TGTGCCAGCAGCCTGGGCTATTTACAAGAGACCCAGTACTTC
J gene: TRBJ2-3; clone size: NA; V gene: TRBV11-2; D gene: NA; CDR3 protein: CASSLGQLSDTQYF; CDR3 DNA: TGTGCCAGCAGCTTAGGACAGTTATCAGATACGCAGTATTTT
J gene: TRBJ1-2; clone size: NA; V gene: TRBV19; D gene: TRBD1; CDR3 protein: CASKGLDRGYGYTF; CDR3 DNA: TGTGCCAGTAAGGGGCTTGACAGGGGGTATGGCTACACCTTC
J gene: TRBJ2-7; clone size: few; V gene: TRBV30; D gene: TRBD1; CDR3 protein: CAWSTGTGAREQYF; CDR3 DNA: TGTGCCTGGAGTACCGGGACAGGGGCTCGGGAGCAGTACTTC
J gene: TRBJ1-5; clone size: NA; V gene: TRBV6-5; D gene: NA; CDR3 protein: CASSPQANQPQHF; CDR3 DNA: TGTGCCAGCAGTCCGCAGGCCAATCAGCCCCAGCATTTT
J gene: TRBJ2-5; clone size: few; V gene: TRBV4-1; D gene: NA; CDR3 protein: CASSQKEGETQYF; CDR3 DNA: TGCGCCAGCAGCCAAAAGGAGGGTGAGACCCAGTACTTC
J gene: TRBJ2-5; clone size: NA; V gene: TRBV5-1; D gene: NA; CDR3 protein: CASSLRQVQETQYF; CDR3 DNA: TGCGCCAGCAGCTTAAGACAGGTGCAAGAGACCCAGTACTTC
J gene: TRBJ2-7; clone size: NA; V gene: TRBV5-1; D gene: NA; CDR3 protein: CASSLTTGSYEQYF; CDR3 DNA: TGCGCCAGCAGCTTGACTACAGGGTCCTACGAGCAGTACTTC
J gene: TRBJ2-1; clone size: NA; V gene: TRBV19; D gene: NA; CDR3 protein: CASSITSSSYNEQFF; CDR3 DNA: TGTGCCAGTAGTATTACTTCTAGCTCCTACAATGAGCAGTTCTTC
J gene: TRBJ2-7; clone size: NA; V gene: TRBV11-2; D gene: TRBD1; CDR3 protein: CASSLAGQGGYEQYF; CDR3 DNA: TGTGCCAGCAGCTTAGCGGGACAGGGCGGGTACGAGCAGTACTTC
J gene: TRBJ2-7; clone size: few; V gene: TRBV27; D gene: NA; CDR3 protein: CASSPSGSGYEQYF; CDR3 DNA: TGTGCCAGCAGCCCCTCGGGATCGGGCTACGAGCAGTACTTC
J gene: TRBJ2-7; clone size: NA; V gene: TRBV6-5; D gene: TRBD1; CDR3 protein: CASSYSHDRVYEQYF; CDR3 DNA: TGTGCCAGCAGTTACTCTCACGACAGGGTCTACGAGCAGTACTTC
J gene: TRBJ2-7; clone size: NA; V gene: TRBV7-9; D gene: NA; CDR3 protein: CASSPDTYEQYF; CDR3 DNA: TGTGCCAGCAGCCCAGACACCTACGAGCAGTACTTC
J gene: TRBJ1-3; clone size: NA; V gene: TRBV7-2; D gene: NA; CDR3 protein: CASSLGRRSGNTIYF; CDR3 DNA: TGTGCCAGCAGCTTGGGCAGGCGCTCTGGAAACACCATATATTTT
J gene: TRBJ1-5; clone size: NA; V gene: TRBV7-9; D gene: NA; CDR3 protein: CSSSSLNQPQHF; CDR3 DNA: TGTTCCAGCAGCTCCCTTAATCAGCCCCAGCATTTT
J gene: TRBJ2-5; clone size: NA; V gene: TRBV9; D gene: NA; CDR3 protein: CASSVAGVALETQYF; CDR3 DNA: TGTGCCAGCAGCGTAGCGGGGGTCGCCCTAGAGACCCAGTACTTC
J gene: TRBJ1-4; clone size: NA; V gene: TRBV18; D gene: NA; CDR3 protein: CASSPPPAGEKLFF; CDR3 DNA: TGTGCCAGCTCACCACCCCCGGCGGGGGAAAAACTGTTTTTT
J gene: TRBJ1-1; clone size: NA; V gene: TRBV6-1; D gene: NA; CDR3 protein: CASRGGWTEAFF; CDR3 DNA: TGTGCCAGCAGGGGCGGGTGGACTGAAGCTTTCTTT
J gene: TRBJ2-3; clone size: NA; V gene: TRBV11-3; D gene: TRBD2; CDR3 protein: CASSSLAGGFADTQYF; CDR3 DNA: TGTGCCAGCAGCTCCCTCGCGGGAGGGTTCGCAGATACGCAGTATTTT
J gene: TRBJ2-7; clone size: NA; V gene: TRBV29-1; D gene: NA; CDR3 protein: CSVQVASPYEQYF; CDR3 DNA: TGCAGCGTACAGGTTGCTTCCCCCTACGAGCAGTACTTC
J gene: TRBJ2-5; clone size: NA; V gene: TRBV28; D gene: TRBD1; CDR3 protein: CATGRTGARQETQYF; CDR3 DNA: TGTGCCACCGGGCGGACAGGGGCGAGACAAGAGACCCAGTACTTC
J gene: TRBJ2-2; clone size: few; V gene: TRBV29-1; D gene: TRBD1; CDR3 protein: CSCGPTGGAGELFF; CDR3 DNA: TGCAGCTGTGGGCCGACAGGGGGGGCCGGGGAGCTGTTTTTT
J gene: TRBJ2-7; clone size: once; V gene: TRBV21-1; D gene: NA; CDR3 protein: CASRYGTSAYEQYF; CDR3 DNA: TGTGCCAGCAGATATGGGACTAGTGCCTACGAGCAGTACTTC
J gene: TRBJ2-7; clone size: NA; V gene: TRBV7-3; D gene: TRBD2; CDR3 protein: CASSPDSGTGYEQYF; CDR3 DNA: TGTGCCAGCAGTCCCGATAGCGGGACTGGCTACGAGCAGTACTTC
J gene: TRBJ1-4; clone size: NA; V gene: TRBV5-5; D gene: TRBD1; CDR3 protein: CASSLQGQGKKLFF; CDR3 DNA: TGTGCCAGCAGCCTACAGGGACAGGGAAAAAAACTGTTTTTT
J gene: TRBJ2-3; clone size: NA; V gene: TRBV19; D gene: TRBD2; CDR3 protein: CASRWGAGGSTDTQYF; CDR3 DNA: TGTGCCAGTCGGTGGGGCGCGGGAGGGAGCACAGATACGCAGTATTTT
J gene: TRBJ2-2; clone size: NA; V gene: TRBV5-1; D gene: NA; CDR3 protein: CASSLVQDTGELFF; CDR3 DNA: TGCGCCAGCAGCTTGGTCCAGGACACCGGGGAGCTGTTTTTT
J gene: TRBJ2-3; clone size: NA; V gene: TRBV30; D gene: NA; CDR3 protein: CAWSVPTTVTDTQYF; CDR3 DNA: TGTGCCTGGAGTGTACCGACTACAGTCACAGATACGCAGTATTTT
J gene: TRBJ1-1; clone size: NA; V gene: TRBV28; D gene: NA; CDR3 protein: CASSFVRNTEAFF; CDR3 DNA: TGTGCCAGCAGTTTCGTCAGAAACACTGAAGCTTTCTTT
J gene: TRBJ2-7; clone size: NA; V gene: TRBV30; D gene: TRBD2; CDR3 protein: CAWSLAGGSQEEQYF; CDR3 DNA: TGTGCCTGGAGTCTTGCGGGAGGTTCCCAGGAGGAGCAGTACTTC
J gene: TRBJ2-7; clone size: NA; V gene: TRBV9; D gene: NA; CDR3 protein: CASSYDLTGEQYF; CDR3 DNA: TGTGCCAGCAGTTACGACTTGACTGGGGAGCAGTACTTC
J gene: TRBJ1-1; clone size: NA; V gene: TRBV5-8; D gene: NA; CDR3 protein: CASRQNRGDEAFF; CDR3 DNA: TGTGCCAGCAGACAAAACCGGGGGGATGAAGCTTTCTTT
J gene: TRBJ1-1; clone size: few; V gene: TRBV2; D gene: NA; CDR3 protein: CASSEWAGDTEAFF; CDR3 DNA: TGTGCCAGCAGTGAATGGGCCGGGGACACTGAAGCTTTCTTT
J gene: TRBJ1-2; clone size: NA; V gene: TRBV15; D gene: NA; CDR3 protein: CATSRGTGYGYTF; CDR3 DNA: TGTGCCACCAGCAGAGGTACGGGCTATGGCTACACCTTC
J gene: TRBJ2-2; clone size: NA; V gene: TRBV7-8; D gene: TRBD2; CDR3 protein: CASSPLAGLAGGVAGELFF; CDR3 DNA: TGTGCCAGCAGCCCCCTTGCGGGACTAGCGGGAGGAGTTGCCGGGGAGCTGTTTTTT
J gene: TRBJ1-3; clone size: once; V gene: TRBV30; D gene: NA; CDR3 protein: CAWTRLLEGNTIYF; CDR3 DNA: TGTGCCTGGACTCGACTTTTAGAGGGAAACACCATATATTTT
J gene: TRBJ1-2; clone size: NA; V gene: TRBV28; D gene: TRBD1; CDR3 protein: CASSLIRQGYGYTF; CDR3 DNA: TGTGCCAGCAGTTTAATACGACAGGGCTATGGCTACACCTTC
J gene: TRBJ1-2; clone size: NA; V gene: TRBV4-3; D gene: NA; CDR3 protein: CASSQDTGGDYGYTF; CDR3 DNA: TGCGCCAGCAGCCAAGATACCGGAGGGGACTATGGCTACACCTTC
J gene: TRBJ2-1; clone size: NA; V gene: TRBV18; D gene: TRBD2; CDR3 protein: CASSQSGLAHEQFF; CDR3 DNA: TGTGCCAGCTCACAATCCGGACTAGCCCATGAGCAGTTCTTC
J gene: TRBJ2-7; clone size: NA; V gene: TRBV4-1; D gene: NA; CDR3 protein: CASSQDNQGGSYEQYF; CDR3 DNA: TGCGCCAGCAGCCAAGATAATCAGGGGGGTTCCTACGAGCAGTACTTC
J gene: TRBJ2-5; clone size: medium-sized; V gene: TRBV29-1; D gene: NA; CDR3 protein: CSGRRGDGTQETQYF; CDR3 DNA: TGCAGCGGCCGGCGGGGCGACGGGACCCAAGAGACCCAGTACTTC